The rows below give T cell receptor beta chains drawn from one sample of a study of blood T cell repertoires in COVID-19. Profiled with immunoSEQ multiplex PCR; TCRdb holds only in-frame clones, not every one. This sample carries some 180,000 clones, more than 60% of them seen once, and the ten largest clones take approximately 13%. Source material: peripheral blood. Source of these receptors: a man aged 50 to 59 who had recovered from COVID-19. Both conserved end residues are part of each CDR3. The D gene is left open where the match is weak. Clone size is not always given. Where it is, it says once, few, many or a class for expanded clones.

j_call d_call clone_size v_call cdr3_aa cdr3_nt
TRBJ2-7 - - TRBV5-4 CASSLGGEQYF TGTGCCAGCAGCTTGGGAGGCGAGCAGTACTTC
TRBJ2-2 TRBD1 - TRBV27 CASSLPGTGFPGELFF TGTGCCAGCAGTTTACCCGGGACAGGGTTTCCGGGGGAGCTGTTTTTT
TRBJ2-7 TRBD1 - TRBV4-1 CASSHTRTGNSYEQYF TGCGCCAGCAGCCACACCCGGACAGGGAACTCCTACGAGCAGTACTTC
TRBJ2-2 - - TRBV6-2/TRBV6-3 CASSLQYTGELFF TGTGCCAGCAGTCTACAGTACACCGGGGAGCTGTTTTTT
TRBJ2-7 TRBD2 - TRBV6-5 CASRAYLADNYEQYF TGTGCCAGCAGGGCTTACCTAGCGGATAACTACGAGCAGTACTTC
TRBJ2-1 - - TRBV24-1 CATSVTAGGLHEQFF TGTGCCACCAGTGTCACGGCGGGTGGTCTCCATGAGCAGTTCTTC
TRBJ1-3 TRBD1 - TRBV12-5 CASGLGQGVSGNTIYF TGTGCTAGTGGTCTGGGACAGGGCGTCTCTGGAAACACCATATATTTT
TRBJ2-1 TRBD2 few TRBV9 CASSLTPGTRASGEQFF TGTGCCAGCAGCCTAACTCCCGGGACTAGGGCGTCGGGAGAGCAGTTCTTC
TRBJ2-1 TRBD2 - TRBV30 CAWSVGGRGRNEQFF TGTGCCTGGAGTGTTGGCGGGAGGGGACGTAATGAGCAGTTCTTC
TRBJ1-1 TRBD1 - TRBV19 CASIPERGHTEAFF TGTGCCAGTATCCCGGAGAGGGGGCACACTGAAGCTTTCTTT
TRBJ2-7 TRBD1 - TRBV19 CASSTRQGGSFYEQYF TGTGCCAGTAGTACAAGACAGGGCGGCTCCTTCTACGAGCAGTACTTC
TRBJ1-2 TRBD1 - TRBV6-2/TRBV6-3 CASSTGEAGGYTF TGTGCCAGCAGTACAGGGGAGGCCGGCGGCTACACCTTC
TRBJ2-4 - - TRBV10-2 CASSEQGSKNIQYF TGCGCCAGCAGTGAACAGGGATCCAAAAACATTCAGTACTTC
TRBJ2-1 TRBD2 - TRBV6-4 CASSDSGRGNNEQFF TGTGCCAGCAGTGATAGCGGGAGGGGAAACAATGAGCAGTTCTTC
TRBJ1-2 - - TRBV29-1 CSDSTGYGYTF TGCAGCGACTCGACAGGCTATGGCTACACCTTC
TRBJ1-6 - - TRBV7-3 CASSLTGSFSPLHF TGTGCCAGCAGCTTAACGGGCAGTTTTTCACCCCTCCACTTT
TRBJ1-4 - - TRBV6-1 CASSEDRDEKLFF TGTGCCAGCAGTGAAGACCGGGATGAAAAACTGTTTTTT
TRBJ1-2 - - TRBV4-3 CASSQVPSYGYTF TGCGCCAGCAGCCAAGTCCCCTCTTATGGCTACACCTTC
TRBJ2-7 TRBD1 - TRBV19 CASSMRAGDRGRTYEQYF TGTGCCAGTAGTATGAGGGCTGGGGACAGGGGGCGTACCTACGAGCAGTACTTC
TRBJ2-7 TRBD1 once TRBV9 CASSASTGGGHWEQYF TGTGCCAGCAGCGCCTCGACAGGGGGCGGACACTGGGAGCAGTACTTC
TRBJ2-3 - - TRBV27 CASSSPRGTDTQYF TGTGCCAGCAGTTCCCCCCGGGGCACAGATACGCAGTATTTT
TRBJ2-3 TRBD1 - TRBV5-4 CASSSGTGGTDTQYF TGTGCCAGCAGCTCCGGGACAGGGGGCACAGATACGCAGTATTTT
TRBJ2-7 - many TRBV9 CASSPGVGSSYEQYF TGTGCCAGCAGCCCAGGTGTAGGAAGCTCCTACGAGCAGTACTTC
TRBJ2-1 TRBD2 - TRBV6-5 CASSKRDYGQFF TGTGCCAGCAGTAAAAGGGACTACGGGCAGTTCTTC
TRBJ2-1 TRBD2 - TRBV6-2/TRBV6-3 CASSPLAGGPVFDEQFF TGTGCCAGCAGTCCCCTAGCGGGAGGGCCAGTATTTGATGAGCAGTTCTTC
TRBJ1-2 - - TRBV7-2 CASSPLPGDYGYTF TGTGCCAGCAGCCCTCTCCCAGGGGACTATGGCTACACCTTC
TRBJ1-3 TRBD1 - TRBV30 CAWTRQGSTLTGNTIYF TGTGCCTGGACCAGACAGGGATCCACTCTGACTGGAAACACCATATATTTT
TRBJ2-2 - - TRBV24-1 CATSSGIFTGELFF TGTGCCACCAGTTCAGGGATTTTTACCGGGGAGCTGTTTTTT
TRBJ2-7 TRBD2 - TRBV18 CASSPSLAGGSYEQYF TGTGCCAGCTCACCATCCTTAGCGGGAGGTTCCTACGAGCAGTACTTC
TRBJ2-5 TRBD1 - TRBV28 CASRQLPGTGFQYF TGTGCCAGCAGACAACTTCCCGGGACAGGGTTTCAGTACTTC
TRBJ2-3 TRBD2 - TRBV10-2 CASSRLAGVGDTQYF TGCGCCAGCAGTAGACTAGCGGGAGTCGGGGATACGCAGTATTTT
TRBJ2-7 TRBD1 - TRBV24-1 CATSAWGDRKEQYF TGTGCCACCAGTGCCTGGGGGGACAGGAAAGAGCAGTACTTC
TRBJ2-7 - - TRBV11-3 CASSLRGFGYEQYF TGTGCCAGCAGCTTACGGGGGTTCGGGTACGAGCAGTACTTC
TRBJ2-7 TRBD1 once TRBV5-6 CASSLGHRGSSYEQYF TGTGCCAGCAGCTTGGGGCACAGGGGGAGCTCCTACGAGCAGTACTTC
TRBJ2-3 TRBD2 - TRBV5-4 CASSVPSGADTQYF TGTGCCAGCAGCGTCCCCAGCGGGGCAGATACGCAGTATTTT
TRBJ1-2 - - TRBV30 CAWNRDWNGYTF TGTGCCTGGAACAGGGATTGGAACGGCTACACCTTC
TRBJ1-2 - - TRBV6-6 CASSYGGAGGYTF TGTGCCAGCAGTTACGGGGGGGCGGGTGGCTACACCTTC
TRBJ1-1 TRBD1 - TRBV19 CASSWGQDRDGRAFF TGTGCCAGTAGTTGGGGACAGGACAGGGATGGTCGAGCTTTCTTT
TRBJ2-7 - - TRBV7-2 CASSFSLTGEQYF TGTGCCAGCAGCTTTTCCCTGACAGGCGAGCAGTACTTC
TRBJ2-1 TRBD2 - TRBV25-1 CASSERLAAYNEQFF TGTGCCAGCAGTGAGCGACTAGCAGCCTACAATGAGCAGTTCTTC
TRBJ2-7 TRBD1 - TRBV27 CASSNRQGPYEQYF TGTGCCAGCAGTAACCGACAGGGACCCTACGAGCAGTACTTC
TRBJ2-1 TRBD2 - TRBV6-5 CASAGVREGGEQFF TGTGCCAGCGCTGGGGTGCGGGAGGGCGGTGAGCAGTTCTTC
TRBJ1-6 TRBD1 - TRBV27 CASSFSGTGATPLHF TGTGCCAGCAGTTTCTCCGGGACAGGGGCAACACCCCTCCACTTT